The source of this T cell receptor beta chain is a study of response to subunit inactivated influenza vaccine. A single record per CDR3 protein comes from TCRdb applying MiXCR to the RT-PCR reads. The repertoire holds approximately 500,000 distinct CDR3 sequences, with 14% as singletons. The length of the CDR3 is 15 residues. Germline V gene data show CDR1 as SGHRS and CDR2 as YFSETQ. Between the trimmed V and J ends, which lost 3 bases and 0 bases, there was a span of 11 bases. The TCR sequence derives from a man aged 45-65 years who received an inactivated influenza vaccine. The rearrangement joins TRBV5-1 to TRBJ2-3; the D gene is possibly TRBD2 (6 bases). The input for sequencing was PBMCs from blood, taken 12 days after vaccination. The CDR3 is CASSSSTSSTDTQYF. The CDR3 region has the DNA TGCGCCAGCAGCTCCTCGACTAGTAGCACAGATACGCAGTATTTT. Combining the CDR3 with reference TRBV5-1 and TRBJ2-3 gives the whole variable domain KAGVTQTPRYLIKTRGQQVTLSCSPISGHRSVSWYQQTPGQGLQFLFEYFSETQRNKGNFPGRFSGRQFSNSRSEMNVSTLELGDSALYLCASSSSTSSTDTQYFGPGTRLTVL.